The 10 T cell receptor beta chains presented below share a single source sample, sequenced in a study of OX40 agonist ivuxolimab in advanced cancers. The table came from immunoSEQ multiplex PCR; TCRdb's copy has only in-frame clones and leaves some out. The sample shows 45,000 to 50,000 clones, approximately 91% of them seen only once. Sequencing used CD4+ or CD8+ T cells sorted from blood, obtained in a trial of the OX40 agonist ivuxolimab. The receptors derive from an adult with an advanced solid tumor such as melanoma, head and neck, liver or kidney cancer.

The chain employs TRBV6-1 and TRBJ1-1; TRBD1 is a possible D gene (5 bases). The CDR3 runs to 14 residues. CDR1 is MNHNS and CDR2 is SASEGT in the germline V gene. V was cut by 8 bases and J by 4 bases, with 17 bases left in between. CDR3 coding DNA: TGTGCCAGCGGTAAGGGCAGGGTTGGCACTGAAGCTTTCTTT. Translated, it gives CASGKGRVGTEAFF.

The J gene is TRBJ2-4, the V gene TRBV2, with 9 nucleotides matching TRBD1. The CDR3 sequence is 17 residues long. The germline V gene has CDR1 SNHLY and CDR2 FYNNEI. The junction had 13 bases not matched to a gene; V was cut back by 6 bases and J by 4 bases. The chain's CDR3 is CASSAKLDRGMKNIQYF. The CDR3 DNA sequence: TGTGCCAGCAGCGCAAAACTCGACAGGGGGATGAAAAACATTCAGTACTTC.

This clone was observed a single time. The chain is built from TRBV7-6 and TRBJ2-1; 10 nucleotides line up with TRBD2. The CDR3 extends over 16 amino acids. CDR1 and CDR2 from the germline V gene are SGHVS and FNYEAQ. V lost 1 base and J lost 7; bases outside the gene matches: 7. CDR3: CASSLELAGLSNEQFF. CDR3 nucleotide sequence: TGTGCCAGCAGCTTAGAACTAGCGGGGCTCTCAAATGAGCAGTTCTTC.

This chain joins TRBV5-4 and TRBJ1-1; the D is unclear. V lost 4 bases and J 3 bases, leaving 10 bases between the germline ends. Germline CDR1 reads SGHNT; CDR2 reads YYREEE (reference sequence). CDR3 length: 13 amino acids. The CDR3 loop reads CASSATRYTEAFF. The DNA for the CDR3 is TGTGCCAGCAGCGCGACTAGGTACACTGAAGCTTTCTTT.

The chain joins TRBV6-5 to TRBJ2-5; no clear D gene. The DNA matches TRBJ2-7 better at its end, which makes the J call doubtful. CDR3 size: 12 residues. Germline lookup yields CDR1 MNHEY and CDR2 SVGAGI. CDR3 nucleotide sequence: TGTGCCAGCAGTTCCAGCCCCTACGAGCAGTACTTC. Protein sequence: CASSSSPYEQYF.

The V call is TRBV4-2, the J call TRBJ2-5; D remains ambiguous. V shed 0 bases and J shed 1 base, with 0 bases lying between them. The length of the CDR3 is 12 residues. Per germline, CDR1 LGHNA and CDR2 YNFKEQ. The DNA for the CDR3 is TGTGCCAGCAGCCAAGACCAAGAGACCCAGTACTTC. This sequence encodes CASSQDQETQYF.

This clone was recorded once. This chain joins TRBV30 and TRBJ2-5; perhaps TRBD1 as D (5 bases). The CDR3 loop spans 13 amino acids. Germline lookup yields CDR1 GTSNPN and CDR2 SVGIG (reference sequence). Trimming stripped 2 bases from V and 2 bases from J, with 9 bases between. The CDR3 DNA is TGTGCCTGGAGTCCTGGGGCACAAGAGACCCAGTACTTC. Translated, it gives CAWSPGAQETQYF.

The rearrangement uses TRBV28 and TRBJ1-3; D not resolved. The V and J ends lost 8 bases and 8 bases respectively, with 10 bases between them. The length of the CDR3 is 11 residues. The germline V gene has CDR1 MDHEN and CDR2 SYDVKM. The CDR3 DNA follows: TGTGCCAGCCGGCAGGAGTACACCATATATTTT. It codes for CASRQEYTIYF.

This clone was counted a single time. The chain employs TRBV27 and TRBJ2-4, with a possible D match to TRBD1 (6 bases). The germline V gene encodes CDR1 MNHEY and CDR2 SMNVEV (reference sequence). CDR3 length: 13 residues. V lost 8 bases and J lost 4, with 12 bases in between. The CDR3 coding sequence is TGTGCCAGCGTCAACAGGGAGAAAAACATTCAGTACTTC. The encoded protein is CASVNREKNIQYF.

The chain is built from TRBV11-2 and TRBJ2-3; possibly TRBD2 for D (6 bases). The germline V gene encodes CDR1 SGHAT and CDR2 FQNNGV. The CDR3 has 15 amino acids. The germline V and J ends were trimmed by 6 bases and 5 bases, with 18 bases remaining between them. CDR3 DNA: TGTGCCAGCAGTCCTGGGGGGAATGCATTAGATACGCAGTATTTT. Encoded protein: CASSPGGNALDTQYF.